The source of this T cell receptor (beta chain) is a study of blood T cell repertoires in COVID-19. Across the whole study: Specimens from acute and convalescent COVID-19 originated in the United States, Italy and Spain.

Germline V lookup: CDR1 KGHSH, CDR2 LQKENI. V lost 3 bases and J lost 0; bases outside the gene matches: 7. The length of the CDR3 is 18 residues. The method was immunoSEQ multiplex PCR; TCRdb's version includes in-frame clones alone and lacks a portion of them. This repertoire shows 100,000 or so clones, approximately 75% found once; its top ten account for 14%. The chain combines TRBV18 with TRBJ2-3; 12 bases match TRBD2. Input material: peripheral blood. The sequence derives from a woman of 80 years or more with acute or convalescent COVID-19. CDR3 protein: CASSPQLAGGPSTDTQYF. For the CDR3, the DNA is TGTGCCAGCTCACCGCAACTAGCGGGGGGCCCGAGCACAGATACGCAGTATTTT.